These T cell receptor beta chains were read from a single sample in a study of cytomegalovirus exposure and HLA in healthy donors. The repertoire was sequenced with immunoSEQ multiplex PCR; TCRdb's copy has only in-frame clones and lacks some. Of more than 120,000 clones detected, 78% appear once; the ten largest clones hold less than 7.5%. What was sequenced was PBMCs. These receptors were obtained from a woman aged 40-49 years in good health and CMV-seropositive. The CDR3 runs from the conserved cysteine through the conserved F or W. D genes are given only for firm matches. Clone size is given for some rows only: seen once, a few or many times, or a class if the clone is expanded.

j_call: TRBJ2-1; v_call: TRBV11-2; d_call: TRBD2; clone_size: .; cdr3_aa: CASSGGLASYNEQFF; cdr3_nt: TGTGCCAGCAGCGGAGGACTAGCGAGTTACAATGAGCAGTTCTTC
j_call: TRBJ1-6; v_call: TRBV6-5; d_call: .; clone_size: .; cdr3_aa: CASMRGGHNSPLHF; cdr3_nt: TGTGCCAGCATGAGGGGGGGACATAATTCACCCCTCCACTTT
j_call: TRBJ1-1; v_call: TRBV29-1; d_call: .; clone_size: .; cdr3_aa: CSVLSFLGNTEAFF; cdr3_nt: TGCAGCGTCCTCTCGTTCCTAGGGAACACTGAAGCTTTCTTT
j_call: TRBJ2-1; v_call: TRBV5-4; d_call: TRBD2; clone_size: .; cdr3_aa: CASSKGLAGESYNEQFF; cdr3_nt: TGTGCCAGCAGCAAAGGACTAGCGGGAGAGTCCTACAATGAGCAGTTCTTC
j_call: TRBJ2-7; v_call: TRBV11-3; d_call: .; clone_size: .; cdr3_aa: CASSLVARSYEQYF; cdr3_nt: TGTGCCAGCAGCTTAGTAGCTAGGTCCTACGAGCAGTACTTC
j_call: TRBJ1-3; v_call: TRBV7-2; d_call: .; clone_size: .; cdr3_aa: CASSLAGSLSGNTIYF; cdr3_nt: TGTGCCAGCAGCTTAGCAGGGAGCCTCTCTGGAAACACCATATATTTT
j_call: TRBJ2-3; v_call: TRBV13; d_call: TRBD2; clone_size: .; cdr3_aa: CASSLALAGYTDTQYF; cdr3_nt: TGTGCCAGCAGCTTAGCCCTAGCGGGCTACACAGATACGCAGTATTTT
j_call: TRBJ1-6; v_call: TRBV6-5; d_call: TRBD1; clone_size: .; cdr3_aa: CASSYSVQGSSPLHF; cdr3_nt: TGTGCCAGCAGTTACTCAGTACAGGGGAGTTCACCCCTCCACTTT
j_call: TRBJ2-7; v_call: TRBV5-1; d_call: .; clone_size: few; cdr3_aa: CASSLPEREQYF; cdr3_nt: TGCGCCAGCAGCCTCCCCGAGCGGGAGCAGTACTTC
j_call: TRBJ1-1; v_call: TRBV28; d_call: TRBD1; clone_size: .; cdr3_aa: CASSFPDRDTEAFF; cdr3_nt: TGTGCCAGCAGTTTTCCCGACAGGGACACTGAAGCTTTCTTT
j_call: TRBJ2-7; v_call: TRBV7-2; d_call: .; clone_size: .; cdr3_aa: CASSLASGESYEQYF; cdr3_nt: TGTGCCAGCAGCTTAGCTTCCGGGGAATCCTACGAGCAGTACTTC
j_call: TRBJ2-1; v_call: TRBV27; d_call: TRBD1; clone_size: .; cdr3_aa: CASSLDQGQARIEQFF; cdr3_nt: TGTGCCAGCAGTTTGGACCAGGGACAGGCAAGGATTGAGCAGTTCTTC
j_call: TRBJ2-7; v_call: TRBV6-6; d_call: TRBD2; clone_size: .; cdr3_aa: CASSPAGGREQYF; cdr3_nt: TGTGCCAGCAGCCCGGCGGGGGGGCGCGAGCAGTACTTC
j_call: TRBJ2-7; v_call: TRBV5-4; d_call: TRBD2; clone_size: .; cdr3_aa: CASSLPLAGGYEQYF; cdr3_nt: TGTGCCAGCAGCTTGCCCCTAGCGGGAGGATACGAGCAGTACTTC
j_call: TRBJ2-7; v_call: TRBV5-1; d_call: TRBD1; clone_size: once; cdr3_aa: CASQARDRGNEQYF; cdr3_nt: TGCGCCAGCCAGGCCAGGGACAGGGGCAACGAGCAGTACTTC
j_call: TRBJ1-4; v_call: TRBV2; d_call: .; clone_size: .; cdr3_aa: CASRSGFREKLFF; cdr3_nt: TGTGCCAGCAGATCAGGGTTTCGTGAAAAACTGTTTTTT
j_call: TRBJ1-2; v_call: TRBV19; d_call: TRBD1; clone_size: .; cdr3_aa: CASSKEGQGYYGYTF; cdr3_nt: TGTGCCAGTAGCAAGGAGGGACAGGGGTACTATGGCTACACCTTC
j_call: TRBJ2-6; v_call: TRBV6-1; d_call: .; clone_size: few; cdr3_aa: CASSGQNSGANVLTF; cdr3_nt: TGTGCCAGCAGTGGTCAGAACTCTGGGGCCAACGTCCTGACTTTC
j_call: TRBJ2-1; v_call: TRBV2; d_call: TRBD2; clone_size: .; cdr3_aa: CASNGLAGFYNEQFF; cdr3_nt: TGTGCCAGCAATGGACTAGCGGGGTTCTACAATGAGCAGTTCTTC
j_call: TRBJ2-7; v_call: TRBV6-5; d_call: .; clone_size: .; cdr3_aa: CASSYRHISSYEQYF; cdr3_nt: TGTGCCAGCAGTTACAGACACATCTCGTCCTACGAGCAGTACTTC
j_call: TRBJ1-6; v_call: TRBV2; d_call: TRBD1; clone_size: few; cdr3_aa: CASSTQGSLHF; cdr3_nt: TGTGCCAGCAGTACACAGGGGTCCCTCCACTTT
j_call: TRBJ2-5; v_call: TRBV18; d_call: .; clone_size: .; cdr3_aa: CASCPGVQETQYF; cdr3_nt: TGTGCCAGCTGCCCGGGGGTTCAAGAGACCCAGTACTTC
j_call: TRBJ1-5; v_call: TRBV10-3; d_call: TRBD1; clone_size: few; cdr3_aa: CAISDTGGEGNQPQHF; cdr3_nt: TGTGCCATCAGTGACACAGGGGGCGAGGGGAATCAGCCCCAGCATTTT
j_call: TRBJ1-1; v_call: TRBV6-5; d_call: .; clone_size: .; cdr3_aa: CASSYSSRGTEAFF; cdr3_nt: TGTGCCAGCAGTTACTCCAGCCGGGGGACTGAAGCTTTCTTT
j_call: TRBJ2-1; v_call: TRBV5-1; d_call: TRBD2; clone_size: once; cdr3_aa: CASSSREAGGSNEQFF; cdr3_nt: TGCGCCAGCAGCTCACGGGAGGCGGGAGGTTCCAATGAGCAGTTCTTC
j_call: TRBJ2-3; v_call: TRBV28; d_call: TRBD2; clone_size: once; cdr3_aa: CASSLRTSGSQGTDTQYF; cdr3_nt: TGTGCCAGCAGTCTCCGGACTAGCGGGAGTCAAGGTACAGATACGCAGTATTTT
j_call: TRBJ2-7; v_call: TRBV27; d_call: .; clone_size: .; cdr3_aa: CASSLWAVGPSYEQYF; cdr3_nt: TGTGCCAGCAGTTTATGGGCGGTGGGGCCCTCCTACGAGCAGTACTTC
j_call: TRBJ2-3; v_call: TRBV7-8; d_call: .; clone_size: once; cdr3_aa: CASSLGTTTDTQYF; cdr3_nt: TGTGCCAGCAGCTTAGGGACTACCACAGATACGCAGTATTTT
j_call: TRBJ2-7; v_call: TRBV29-1; d_call: TRBD2; clone_size: few; cdr3_aa: CSARPTSGSYEQYF; cdr3_nt: TGCAGCGCGAGACCAACTAGCGGCTCCTACGAGCAGTACTTC